This TCR beta chain was identified in a study of T cells after yellow fever vaccination. TCRdb recomputed calls from the 5' RACE reads with MiXCR, one row per CDR3 protein. The sample holds some 300,000 distinct CDR3 sequences, approximately 8% seen once. The TCR sequence derives from a man in his late teens or twenties who received the YFV17D yellow fever vaccine. The starting material was PBMCs, obtained around 45 days after the first yellow fever vaccination.

CDR3 coding DNA: TGTGCCAGCAGCCCCGGGAGGGGAGTGACCCAGTACTTC. It is translated as CASSPGRGVTQYF. The V gene is TRBV4-2, the J gene TRBJ2-5; 8 nucleotides align to TRBD2. The CDR3 is made up of 13 amino acids. The V gene's germline CDR1 is LGHNA and CDR2 YNFKEQ. The V segment lost 4 bases and the J segment 7 bases; nucleotides outside the gene matches: 5.